This T cell receptor (beta chain) was documented in a study of T cells after yellow fever vaccination. General study findings and limits: Abundant contaminating clonotypes from the bulk population could appear in FACS-sorted repertoires.

This clonotype was detected many times. Its target is not known. In making TCR cDNA, 5'RACE template switching added a universal primer site and UMIs to it. TCRdb re-derived calls from the 5' RACE reads in MiXCR, one entry per CDR3 protein. The sample comprises about 150,000 distinct CDR3 sequences, under 8% of which are singletons, and about 0.61% rests with the top ten. This CDR3 has 14 amino acids. CDR1 and CDR2 (germline): SGHTA, FQGNSA. V lost 0 bases and J lost 6, with 10 bases in between. The rearrangement uses TRBV7-2 and TRBJ2-3; weak D call: TRBD1 (5 bases). The material was CD4+ T cells sorted from PBMCs, obtained 10 days after the yellow fever booster vaccination. The clonotype was recovered from a man aged 25 to 45 who received the YFV17D yellow fever vaccine. The CDR3 DNA follows: TGTGCCAGCAGCTTAGCTCTCGCAGGGGATACGCAGTATTTT. Its translation: CASSLALAGDTQYF.